The sequence of this T cell receptor (beta chain) was determined in a study of human T cells and chemical hapten exposure. This CDR3 has 14 residues. V was pared by 2 bases and J by 4 bases, with 11 bases between. Per the germline V gene, CDR1 is MNHEY and CDR2 is SVGEGT. As to treatment: therapeutic diphenylcyclopropenone sensitization with weekly scalp DPC. As the library was built, unique molecular identifiers were attached to individual cDNA molecules. TCRdb called the reads again in MiXCR, with one record for every CDR3 protein. In the table there are roughly 3,700 distinct CDR3 sequences, roughly 49% of which are singletons.

This chain joins TRBV6-2 or TRBV6-3 and TRBJ2-5, with D tentatively TRBD2 (6 bases). This specimen consisted of whole blood, obtained before DPC sensitization or 2, 6, or about 24 weeks after (not recorded which). The clonotype comes from an adult with alopecia areata. Some clones in this sample may be carry-over from other donors' samples. This table probably holds off-target reads from a library built for another chain. The CDR3: CASSYGGVGETQYF. The DNA for the CDR3 is TGTGCCAGCAGTTACGGCGGGGTGGGAGAGACCCAGTACTTC.